This T cell receptor (beta chain) stems from a study of T-cell reconstitution after alpha-beta-depleted transplantation in children. The V and J ends lost 2 bases and 5 bases, in that order; junction bases with no gene match: 4. CDR1 SGHAT and CDR2 FQNNGV come from the germline V gene. The CDR3 is 14 amino acids. A few counts support this clonotype. Researchers prepared the TCRbeta library using unique molecular identifiers, the study reports. Each CDR3 protein gets one entry after TCRdb re-called the PCR reads with MiXCR. The table has around 400,000 distinct CDR3 sequences, 11% seen once; the top ten hold approximately 5%.

The specimen was PBMCs from the stem cell graft donor, collected from the stem cell graft. This clonotype was obtained from a human donor who donated a stem cell graft to a child with acute myeloid leukemia. The chain is built from TRBV11-2 and TRBJ2-5; 8 bases align to TRBD1. CDR3 sequence reads: CASSLPGGFETQYF. The CDR3, as DNA: TGTGCCAGCAGCTTACCAGGGGGCTTCGAGACCCAGTACTTC. The full variable domain, completed using reference TRBV11-2 and TRBJ2-5, is EAGVAQSPRYKIIEKRQSVAFWCNPISGHATLYWYQQILGQGPKLLIQFQNNGVVDDSQLPKDRFSAERLKGVDSTLKIQPAKLEDSAVYLCASSLPGGFETQYFGPGTRLLVL.